The entry below gives a single T cell receptor (beta chain) sequence along with its context. Its target is not known. This specimen comes from a study of CD8+CD57+ T cells in acquired aplastic anemia. Germline-derived CDR1 and CDR2 are LNHDA and SQIVND (reference sequence). V lost 6 bases and J 2 bases, leaving 11 bases between the germline ends. This CDR3 contains 14 residues. Study-level results: Patients did not significantly differ from controls in CD8+ Simpson's diversity.

Using genomic DNA as the template, TCR beta VDJ and CDR3 profiling was carried out. In TCRdb, the reads were re-called with MiXCR into one record per CDR3 protein. The profile shows more than 100,000 distinct CDR3 sequences, approximately 41% of them singletons. The rearrangement joins TRBV19 to TRBJ1-5; D is unclear. Sequenced: sorted CD4+, CD8+, or CD8+CD57+ T cells (not recorded which) from PBMCs. The receptor was isolated from a human donor in good health, serving as a control. The CDR3 DNA reads as TGTGCCAGTAGCTCCTCCCGGGGCAATCAGCCCCAGCATTTT. Translated, it gives CASSSSRGNQPQHF.